These 23 T cell receptor beta chains originate from one sample sequenced in a study of glioma-infiltrating T cells after dendritic cell vaccination. Time point of the sample: after dendritic cell vaccination, including at tumor progression/relapse. Produced via immunoSEQ multiplex PCR; TCRdb's table is partial and in-frame only. The sample carries about 87,000 clones, around four fifths recorded once. This specimen consisted of blood, obtained after dendritic cell vaccination. These receptors all stem from a human donor with glioblastoma.

This clone was detected only once. The V call is TRBV2, the J call TRBJ2-1; 9 bases are shared with TRBD1. After removal of 4 bases from V and 2 bases from J, the junction contained 3 bases not matched to a gene. CDR3 length equals 15 residues. Germline V gene data show CDR1 as SNHLY and CDR2 as FYNNEI. CDR3 amino acids: CASSVDRGAYNEQFF. As DNA, the CDR3 is TGTGCCAGCAGTGTCGACAGGGGGGCCTACAATGAGCAGTTCTTC.

The chain uses TRBV19 and TRBJ1-5; unclear D gene. CDR1 and CDR2 (germline): LNHDA, SQIVND (reference sequence). CDR3 length: 15 amino acids. Between the trimmed V and J ends, which lost 10 bases and 2 bases, there was a span of 18 bases. The CDR3 bases are TGTGCCACTTACAGAAGGATGGGAGGCAATCAGCCCCAGCATTTT. Translated: CATYRRMGGNQPQHF.

The V gene is TRBV2, the J gene TRBJ1-5; D remains unclear. The CDR3 runs to 13 residues. The V end was cut by 7 bases, the J end by 1 base, with 8 bases between. Germline CDR1 and CDR2: SNHLY and FYNNEI. The CDR3 here is CASNLESNQPQHF. DNA of the CDR3: TGTGCCAGCAACCTAGAAAGCAATCAGCCCCAGCATTTT.

This clone is deemed medium-sized. The chain couples TRBV6-1 to TRBJ2-2; tentative D call: TRBD1 (6 bases). This CDR3 has 15 residues. Trimming cost V 5 bases and J 8 bases, with 18 bases left between them. Germline CDR1 MNHNS, CDR2 SASEGT. The CDR3 region is CASSPQGGSVGELFF. The DNA for the CDR3 is TGTGCCAGCAGTCCCCAAGGGGGTTCTGTTGGGGAGCTGTTTTTT.

This clone has just a few counts. The rearrangement joins TRBV2 to TRBJ1-4, with 7 positions matching TRBD1. The CDR3 is made up of 14 amino acids. Germline CDR1 and CDR2: SNHLY and FYNNEI. The J segment lost 13 bases and the V segment lost 3 bases, leaving 11 bases of the junction unmatched. The CDR3 coding sequence is TGTGCCAGCAGTGACAGGGACAGCGATGGGGGACTGTTTTTT. Its translation: CASSDRDSDGGLFF.

The chain joins TRBV5-1 to TRBJ2-1, with D possibly matching TRBD1 (5 bases). The CDR3 runs to 15 residues. Between the trimmed V and J ends, which lost 3 bases and 4 bases, there was a span of 14 bases. Germline V gene lookup returns CDR1 SGHRS and CDR2 YFSETQ. The CDR3 DNA follows: TGCGCCAGCAGCTCGGTTGGGCAGGGATACAATGAGCAGTTCTTC. Protein product: CASSSVGQGYNEQFF.

V and J are TRBV6-6 and TRBJ1-5, with D possibly TRBD1 on 6 matching bases. V was shortened by 0 bases and J by 7 bases, with 13 bases between the two germline ends. The CDR3 consists of 15 residues. The germline gives CDR1 MNHNY, CDR2 SVGAGI (reference sequence). The CDR3 here is CASSYSWLQGQPQHF. The CDR3 region has the DNA TGTGCCAGCAGTTACTCTTGGCTACAGGGACAGCCCCAGCATTTT.

This chain joins TRBV6-1 and TRBJ2-7; D possibly corresponds to TRBD2 (5 bases). CDR3 length: 15 amino acids. Germline CDR1 reads MNHNS; CDR2 reads SASEGT. Trimming shortened V by 8 bases and J by 0 bases, and 17 bases separated the two germline ends. The CDR3 DNA follows: TGTGCCAGCTGGGAAAGTATTGGGAGCTCCTACGAGCAGTACTTC. This codes for CASWESIGSSYEQYF.

This sequence joins TRBV7-2 and TRBJ2-5; D is unresolved. The V and J ends lost 6 bases and 2 bases respectively, with 10 bases between them. The CDR3 runs 13 residues. Germline V gives CDR1 SGHTA, CDR2 FQGNSA. The CDR3 region is CASRANQQETQYF. In DNA, the CDR3 is TGTGCCAGCAGGGCCAACCAACAAGAGACCCAGTACTTC. Drawing the rest from reference TRBV7-2 and TRBJ2-5, the complete variable domain is GAGVSQSPSNKVTEKGKDVELRCDPISGHTALYWYRQSLGQGLEFLIYFQGNSAPDKSGLPSDRFSAERTGGSVSTLTIQRTQQEDSAVYLCASRANQQETQYFGPGTRLLVL.

This clone has only a few counts. The rearrangement joins TRBV2 to TRBJ1-5, with unresolved D. Trimming shortened V by 4 bases and J by 3 bases, and 13 bases separated the two germline ends. Germline V gives CDR1 SNHLY, CDR2 FYNNEI. The CDR3 totals 15 residues. The CDR3 coding sequence is TGTGCCAGCAGTGGAGGGTTTGGGAACAATCAGCCCCAGCATTTT. This encodes CASSGGFGNNQPQHF.

The rearrangement joins TRBV15 to TRBJ1-2; TRBD1 is a possible D gene (5 bases). In germline, CDR1 is LNHNV, CDR2 YYDKDF (reference sequence). The V end lost 0 bases, the J end lost 7 bases, and 9 bases lay between the germline ends. The CDR3 totals 13 residues. CDR3 coding DNA: TGTGCCACCAGCAGAGACCAGGGAGGTGGCTACACCTTC. Translated: CATSRDQGGGYTF.

The CDR3: CASSRDSTNSPLHF. In DNA, the CDR3 is TGTGCCAGCAGCCGAGACAGCACCAATTCACCCCTCCACTTT. The gene calls are TRBV7-9 and TRBJ1-6; possibly TRBD1 for D (5 bases). This CDR3 has 14 residues. Germline V CDR1 and CDR2: SEHNR, FQNEAQ (reference sequence). V was clipped by 5 bases and J by 7 bases, with 12 bases between them.

With regard to this clone: Other DNA sequences in the same sample also yield this CDR3. The chain joins TRBV18 to TRBJ1-1; D is ambiguous. The CDR3 spans 13 residues. Looked up from germline, CDR1 is KGHSH and CDR2 is LQKENI. V gave up 2 bases and J gave up 4 bases, with 8 bases separating them. CDR3 in amino acids: CASSPGTGTEAFF. The DNA of the CDR3 is TGTGCCAGCTCACCAGGTACTGGCACTGAAGCTTTCTTT.

This chain joins TRBV30 and TRBJ1-1; D might be TRBD1 (6 bases). Trimming took 4 bases from V and 2 from J, leaving 11 bases between them. CDR3 length equals 13 residues. Germline loops: CDR1 GTSNPN, CDR2 SVGIG (reference sequence). In nucleotides, the CDR3 is TGTGCCTGGATCAAAGGGGGAAACACTGAAGCTTTCTTT. Translation: CAWIKGGNTEAFF. Full variable domain (outside the CDR3, taken from reference TRBV30 and TRBJ1-1): SQTIHQWPATLVQPVGSPLSLECTVEGTSNPNLYWYRQAAGRGLQLLFYSVGIGQISSEVPQNLSASRPQDRQFILSSKKLLLSDSGFYLCAWIKGGNTEAFFGQGTRLTVV.

The chain has TRBV6-5 and TRBJ1-1, with 9 bases lining up with TRBD1. Germline values: CDR1 MNHEY, CDR2 SVGAGI. The J segment lost 6 bases and the V segment lost 5 bases, leaving 7 bases of the junction unmatched. The CDR3 loop spans 14 amino acids. The CDR3: CASSKGWDRAEAFF. In DNA, the CDR3 is TGTGCCAGCAGTAAAGGCTGGGACAGGGCTGAAGCTTTCTTT.

The chain links TRBV27 to TRBJ1-5; no definite D call. V lost 4 bases and J 9 bases, leaving 13 bases between the germline ends. The CDR3 is 13 residues long. The germline gives CDR1 MNHEY, CDR2 SMNVEV (reference sequence). CDR3 sequence: CASSYGPSWPQHF. The CDR3 DNA reads TGTGCCAGCAGTTATGGGCCATCTTGGCCCCAGCATTTT.

This clone has just one count. This chain joins TRBV14 and TRBJ1-1, with 8 nucleotides matching TRBD1. CDR1 SGHDN and CDR2 FVKESK come from the germline V gene. This CDR3 is 14 amino acids long. Trimming removed 3 bases from V and 7 bases from J; junction bases left unmatched: 7. This CDR3 reads CASSQAGTGREAFF. CDR3 bases: TGTGCCAGCAGCCAGGCCGGGACAGGCCGTGAAGCTTTCTTT.

This clone showed up just a few times. This chain connects TRBV13 to TRBJ2-1, with TRBD2 matching 11 bases. Per the germline V gene, CDR1 is PRHDT and CDR2 is FYEKMQ (reference sequence). The CDR3 extends over 14 amino acids. After removal of 6 bases from V and 6 bases from J, the junction contained 4 bases not matched to a gene. The CDR3 coding sequence is TGTGCCAGCAGACCGACTAGCGGGGTCAATGAGCAGTTCTTC. As protein: CASRPTSGVNEQFF.

The chain joins TRBV2 to TRBJ1-5; a possible D gene is TRBD1 (5 bases). CDR1 is SNHLY, CDR2 FYNNEI, per germline. The germline V and J ends were trimmed by 4 bases and 2 bases, with 12 bases remaining between them. The CDR3 loop spans 15 amino acids. The CDR3 bases are TGTGCCAGCAGTGGTGGGGGGTCGGGCAATCAGCCCCAGCATTTT. Its translation: CASSGGGSGNQPQHF.

This clone appeared a single time. The chain employs TRBV18 and TRBJ2-3; 8 bases agree with TRBD2. Losses at the gene ends were 6 bases for V and 2 bases for J; bases not matched to a gene: 7. In germline, CDR1 is KGHSH, CDR2 LQKENI. The CDR3 contains 15 residues. The CDR3 bases are TGTGCCAGCTCCCAGCGGGGGACCAACACAGATACGCAGTATTTT. Its translation: CASSQRGTNTDTQYF. Full variable domain (remainder filled in from reference TRBV18 and TRBJ2-3): NAGVMQNPRHLVRRRGQEARLRCSPMKGHSHVYWYRQLPEEGLKFMVYLQKENIIDESGMPKERFSAEFPKEGPSILRIQQVVRGDSAAYFCASSQRGTNTDTQYFGPGTRLTVL.

The chain recombines TRBV25-1 with TRBJ1-1; 11 nucleotides match TRBD1. V shed 2 bases, J shed 6 bases, and the junction held 5 bases outside the gene matches. This CDR3 has 15 amino acids. Germline V CDR1 and CDR2: MGHDK, SYGVNS. The CDR3, as DNA: TGTGCCAGCAGTGAAGATCCGGGACAGGGGGCTGAAGCTTTCTTT. Its translation: CASSEDPGQGAEAFF.

V gene TRBV12-5 combines with J gene TRBJ1-1, with D perhaps TRBD1 (6 bases). Germline loops: CDR1 LGHNT, CDR2 FRNRAP. This CDR3 is 13 amino acids long. V dropped 1 base and J dropped 7 bases, with 10 bases sitting between them. The CDR3 sequence is CASGLGGGFEAFF. The CDR3 DNA sequence: TGTGCTAGTGGTTTGGGAGGGGGTTTTGAAGCTTTCTTT. Together with reference TRBV12-5 and TRBJ1-1, the CDR3 gives the full variable domain: DARVTQTPRHKVTEMGQEVTMRCQPILGHNTVFWYRQTMMQGLELLAYFRNRAPLDDSGMPKDRFSAEMPDATLATLKIQPSEPRDSAVYFCASGLGGGFEAFFGQGTRLTVV.

V usage is TRBV9 and J usage is TRBJ1-2; 7 positions agree with TRBD1. CDR1 and CDR2 (germline): SGDLS, YYNGEE. With V trimmed by 4 bases and J by 3 bases, 9 bases remained unmatched. The CDR3 runs 15 residues. CDR3: CASSLRQGLDYGYTF. The CDR3 DNA reads as TGTGCCAGCAGCCTACGACAGGGACTTGACTATGGCTACACCTTC.